The 32 T cell receptor beta chains listed next were all sequenced from one sample in a study of liver allograft versus peripheral blood T cells. Study background: Comparing T cell receptor repertoires in transplanted livers with those in recipients' peripheral blood was part of the design.

Using its own MiXCR run on the reads, TCRdb lists one record per CDR3 protein. The sample shows 7,500 to 9,000 distinct CDR3 sequences, about 15% of them seen only once. Receptors were obtained from a human patient who had a liver transplant. Some T cells may possibly be graft donor cells.

This clonotype was recorded at least ten times. This chain joins TRBV24-1 and TRBJ2-7; possibly TRBD1 for D (5 bases). Trimming stripped 2 bases from V and 1 base from J, with 14 bases between. Germline assignment: CDR1 KGHDR and CDR2 SFDVKD. The CDR3 is 16 amino acids. CDR3 sequence reads: CATSDSRAALSYEQYF. The CDR3 nucleotides are TGTGCCACCAGTGATTCCAGGGCAGCACTATCCTACGAGCAGTACTTC.

This clonotype was found once. This chain uses TRBV2 with TRBJ1-2; perhaps TRBD1 as D (6 bases). This CDR3 comprises 13 residues. Germline CDR1 reads SNHLY; CDR2 reads FYNNEI. The V and J ends lost 7 bases and 5 bases respectively, with 14 bases between them. CDR3 sequence reads: CASNLDRIYGYTF. In nucleotides, the CDR3 is TGTGCCAGCAATCTCGACAGGATTTATGGCTACACCTTC.

This clonotype has ten or more counts. This sequence joins TRBV6-6 and TRBJ2-5; perhaps D is TRBD1 or TRBD2 (6 bases each). V lost 2 bases to trimming and J lost 1 base, with 8 bases between them. The CDR3 is 14 residues long. Germline values: CDR1 MNHNY, CDR2 SVGAGI (reference sequence). Here the CDR3 DNA reads TGTGCCAGCAGTTACCCGGGGGCCCAAGAGACCCAGTACTTC. This encodes CASSYPGAQETQYF.

This clonotype was seen ten or more times. This chain joins TRBV6-5 and TRBJ2-1, with D hard to call. The germline gives CDR1 MNHEY, CDR2 SVGAGI. The germline V and J ends were trimmed by 1 base and 10 bases, with 5 bases remaining between them. CDR3 length equals 11 residues. The CDR3 is CASSYFQEQFF. CDR3 nucleotides: TGTGCCAGCAGTTACTTCCAGGAGCAGTTCTTC.

There are many counts of this clonotype. This CDR3 is CASSPSWIRGKLFF. CDR3 coding DNA: TGTGCCAGCTCACCAAGTTGGATTCGTGGAAAACTGTTTTTT. This chain uses TRBV18 with TRBJ1-4; D unresolved. The CDR3 is 14 amino acids. Trimming removed 2 bases at V and 10 bases at J, with 14 bases between. Germline CDR1 is KGHSH and CDR2 is LQKENI.

This clonotype was picked up a small number of times. The J gene is TRBJ2-1, the V gene TRBV5-1; TRBD2 matches 9 bases. Germline loops: CDR1 SGHRS, CDR2 YFSETQ. The CDR3 contains 16 residues. Trimming removed 0 bases from V and 4 bases from J; junction bases left unmatched: 5. The CDR3 sequence: CASSLGALAGYNEQFF. The CDR3 DNA is TGCGCCAGCAGCTTGGGAGCTCTAGCGGGGTACAATGAGCAGTTCTTC.

The chain has TRBV30 and TRBJ2-1; D might be TRBD1 (5 bases). The CDR3 is 13 residues long. CDR1 GTSNPN and CDR2 SVGIG come from the germline V gene (reference sequence). V gave up 3 bases and J gave up 8 bases, with 14 bases separating them. The CDR3 DNA reads as TGTGCCTGGAGGGGTGACAGTCGGTATGAGCAGTTCTTC. Translating gives CAWRGDSRYEQFF.

The table lists this clonotype with many counts. The chain couples TRBV6-6 to TRBJ2-7; D is unresolved. The V gene lost 3 bases and the J gene lost 6 bases, with 12 bases spanning the gap. Germline lookup yields CDR1 MNHNY and CDR2 SVGAGI (reference sequence). This CDR3 spans 13 amino acids. CDR3 sequence (DNA): TGTGCCAGCAGTTATTCCGAGGAGCTCGAGCAGTACTTC. Encoded protein: CASSYSEELEQYF.

This clonotype came up many times. The chain combines TRBV27 with TRBJ2-3; the D gene is possibly TRBD1 (6 bases). The V gene lost 6 bases and the J gene lost 2 bases, with 12 bases spanning the gap. This CDR3 is 14 amino acids long. Germline assignment: CDR1 MNHEY and CDR2 SMNVEV (reference sequence). This CDR3 reads CASRKGGPTDTQYF. The CDR3 DNA is TGTGCCAGCAGGAAAGGGGGTCCCACAGATACGCAGTATTTT.

This clonotype was counted at least ten times. V and J are TRBV20-1 and TRBJ2-3, with 8 bases fitting TRBD2. CDR1 and CDR2 from the germline V gene are DFQATT and SNEGSKA (reference sequence). The CDR3 loop spans 15 amino acids. The J segment lost 6 bases and the V segment lost 3 bases, leaving 11 bases of the junction unmatched. The DNA of the CDR3 is TGCAGTGCTAGTGACGGGAGGGCCCACTCGGATACGCAGTATTTT. Its translation: CSASDGRAHSDTQYF.

With regard to this clonotype: No DNA is shown, since the ends of the CDR3 on it are uncertain; the CDR3 is the one TCRdb lists. The V and J genes are TRBV25-1 and TRBJ2-1. The CDR3 length is 13 residues, termini included. Germline loops: CDR1 MGHDK, CDR2 SYGVNS. The CDR3 reads CASRDLTFGEQFF.

By its share, this clonotype is medium-sized (0.01 to 0.1%). The V and J genes are TRBV19 and TRBJ1-6, with D perhaps TRBD1 (5 bases). This CDR3 has 13 residues. Germline V gene lookup returns CDR1 LNHDA and CDR2 SQIVND (reference sequence). The ends were cut back, 6 bases at V and 8 bases at J, with 11 bases in the middle. CDR3 bases: TGTGCCAGTAGGACGACAGTCGATTCACCCCTCCACTTT. It encodes CASRTTVDSPLHF.

This clonotype was detected a few times. The CDR3 nucleotides read TGTGCCACCAGCAGAGGGGGAAATGAGCAGTTCTTC. The encoded protein is CATSRGGNEQFF. The gene calls are TRBV15 and TRBJ2-1; D is ambiguous. The germline V and J ends were trimmed by 1 base and 7 bases, with 5 bases remaining between them. Germline CDR1 reads LNHNV; CDR2 reads YYDKDF (reference sequence). CDR3 length: 12 residues.

The sample holds a few counts of this clonotype. The rearrangement joins TRBV12-3 or TRBV12-4 to TRBJ2-5; D is perhaps TRBD1 (6 bases). There are 15 residues in the CDR3. The germline V and J ends were trimmed by 7 bases and 2 bases, with 17 bases remaining between them. The CDR3 nucleotides are TGTGCCAGCAACAGCAGGGGCCCATCTCAAGAGACCCAGTACTTC. Protein product: CASNSRGPSQETQYF.

In this sample, this clonotype turned up many times. The genes are TRBV19 and TRBJ2-7, with a weak D call TRBD1 (6 bases). The V gene lost 5 bases and the J gene lost 1 base, with 12 bases spanning the gap. CDR1 and CDR2 (germline): LNHDA, SQIVND (reference sequence). The CDR3 runs to 14 residues. CDR3 loop: CASSLNRDSYEQYF. DNA for the CDR3: TGTGCCAGTAGTCTCAACAGGGATTCCTACGAGCAGTACTTC.

By proportion, this clonotype is medium-sized (0.01 to 0.1%). The chain uses TRBV20-1 and TRBJ2-1, with 12 bases fitting TRBD2. With V trimmed by 4 bases and J by 14 bases, 6 bases remained unmatched. The CDR3 is 12 residues long. In germline, CDR1 is DFQATT, CDR2 SNEGSKA (reference sequence). The CDR3: CSATTSGSNEFF. The CDR3 DNA sequence: TGCAGTGCTACGACTAGCGGGAGTAATGAGTTCTTC.

This clonotype counts as medium-sized. This chain links TRBV18 with TRBJ2-3; D remains unclear. V lost 1 base and J 5 bases, leaving 7 bases between the germline ends. The V gene's germline CDR1 is KGHSH and CDR2 LQKENI. The length of the CDR3 is 13 residues. CDR3 region: CASSPRGGDTQYF. The DNA of the CDR3 is TGTGCCAGCTCACCACGAGGCGGAGATACGCAGTATTTT.

A note on this clonotype: A much bigger clone sits one base away, suggesting this may be a read error. Likely a read error: the CDR3 ends without its conserved phenylalanine or tryptophan. The chain employs TRBV6-5 and TRBJ1-2; D is unresolved. Trimming removed 2 bases at V and 8 bases at J, with 15 bases between. CDR3 length: 14 residues. Germline V gives CDR1 MNHEY, CDR2 SVGAGI. CDR3 sequence (DNA): TGTGCCAGCAGTTACGGTGGTGCTAGGAGGGGCTACACCATC. Translation: CASSYGGARRGYTI.

This clonotype was detected only a few times. The J gene is TRBJ1-2, the V gene TRBV9, with a possible D match to TRBD1 (6 bases). Germline-derived CDR1 and CDR2 are SGDLS and YYNGEE. The ends were cut back, 1 base at V and 2 bases at J, with 9 bases in the middle. The CDR3 has 14 amino acids. The CDR3 DNA follows: TGTGCCAGCAGCGTAATAGGGACAAACTATGGCTACACCTTC. Amino acid sequence: CASSVIGTNYGYTF.

The rearrangement joins TRBV7-9 to TRBJ2-7, with D hard to call. The CDR3 consists of 13 residues. With 3 bases removed from V and 2 bases from J, the gap between germline ends came to 8 bases. Germline V CDR1 and CDR2: SEHNR, FQNEAQ (reference sequence). CDR3 nucleotides: TGTGCCAGCAGCTTTGGCAGAGCCTACGAGCAGTACTTC. Protein product: CASSFGRAYEQYF.

The rearrangement links TRBV5-1 to TRBJ1-2, with TRBD1 as a possible D gene (5 bases). Trimming pared 0 bases from V and 7 bases from J, leaving 16 bases between. CDR1 is SGHRS, CDR2 YFSETQ, per germline. The CDR3 is made up of 15 amino acids. CDR3 residues: CASSLDGTEEIGYTF. The CDR3 DNA reads as TGCGCCAGCAGCTTGGATGGGACGGAAGAAATTGGCTACACCTTC.

By proportion, this clonotype is medium-sized. V is TRBV5-6 and J is TRBJ1-5, with D possibly being TRBD1 (5 bases). The V end lost 4 bases, the J end lost 9 bases, and 20 bases lay between the germline ends. Germline values: CDR1 SGHDT, CDR2 YYEEEE. The CDR3 consists of 15 residues. The CDR3 protein is CASSTWTAGGGPQHF. As DNA, the CDR3 is TGTGCCAGCAGCACCTGGACCGCTGGGGGGGGGCCCCAGCATTTT.

V and J are TRBV29-1 and TRBJ2-1; D tentatively fits TRBD1 or TRBD2 (5 bases each). The germline CDR1 and CDR2 sequences are SQVTM and ANQGSEA. The CDR3 contains 14 residues. V dropped 1 base and J dropped 2 bases, with 9 bases sitting between them. In nucleotides, the CDR3 is TGCAGCGTTGAAGGGGGGAGCCCCTACAATGAGCAGTTCTTC. It is translated as CSVEGGSPYNEQFF.

CDR3 coding DNA: TGTGCCACTACAGGGGTCATGAACACTGAAGCTTTCTTT. This gives the protein CATTGVMNTEAFF. The chain recombines TRBV28 with TRBJ1-1, with TRBD1 matching 7 bases. This CDR3 region has 13 residues. Germline V gene sequence: CDR1 MDHEN, CDR2 SYDVKM. The trim removed 10 bases at V and 0 bases at J, leaving 5 bases unmatched.

The chain has TRBV7-6 and TRBJ1-6; 10 bases match TRBD1. After removal of 2 bases from V and 9 bases from J, the junction contained 7 bases not matched to a gene. The CDR3 loop spans 16 amino acids. Germline V gives CDR1 SGHVS, CDR2 FNYEAQ. In nucleotides, the CDR3 is TGTGCCAGCAGCTTATTGTCGGGACAGGGGCGTTCACCCCTCCACTTT. Translating it yields CASSLLSGQGRSPLHF.

This clonotype is medium-sized in the sample. The V call is TRBV6-2 or TRBV6-3, the J call TRBJ2-2; 7 bases match TRBD2. From germline, CDR1 is MNHEY and CDR2 SVGEGT. Trimming cost V 8 bases and J 5 bases; bases outside gene matches: 14. The CDR3 spans 16 residues. The CDR3 reads CASSLGEGLGTGELFF. The CDR3 DNA is TGTGCCAGCTCCTTAGGGGAGGGCCTAGGGACCGGGGAGCTGTTTTTT.

This clonotype is categorized as medium-sized. The chain is built from TRBV19 and TRBJ2-3; possibly TRBD1 for D (6 bases). The germline gives CDR1 LNHDA, CDR2 SQIVND (reference sequence). The CDR3 sequence is 15 residues long. V dropped 6 bases and J dropped 3 bases, with 16 bases sitting between them. This CDR3 reads CASSAMDSPTDTQYF. The CDR3 DNA reads as TGTGCCAGTAGCGCTATGGACAGCCCAACAGATACGCAGTATTTT.

The gene calls are TRBV12-3 or TRBV12-4 and TRBJ1-1; TRBD1 is a possible D gene (6 bases). The germline V and J ends were trimmed by 5 bases and 4 bases, with 14 bases remaining between them. This CDR3 comprises 14 residues. The CDR3 DNA is TGTGCCAGCAGTACAGGGCGGGAAAGCACTGAAGCTTTCTTT. Its translation is CASSTGRESTEAFF.

Turning to this clonotype: A much larger clone sits a single nucleotide away, making a read error possible. This chain uses TRBV6-1 with TRBJ2-3; D tentatively reads TRBD1 or TRBD2 (5 bases each). Germline V CDR1 and CDR2: MNHNS, SASEGT. This CDR3 contains 15 residues. V lost 6 bases, J lost 2 bases, and 15 bases lay in between. The CDR3 loop reads CASSSGRADTDTQYF. The CDR3 nucleotides are TGTGCCAGCAGCTCAGGGCGGGCCGACACAGATACGCAGTATTTT.

This clonotype was seen a handful of times. The genes are TRBV29-1 and TRBJ1-1, with D unclear. Germline V lookup: CDR1 SQVTM, CDR2 ANQGSEA. With 2 bases removed from V and 1 base from J, the gap between germline ends came to 8 bases. The CDR3 loop spans 13 amino acids. The CDR3 here is CSVENNPNTEAFF. DNA for the CDR3: TGCAGCGTTGAAAATAACCCGAACACTGAAGCTTTCTTT.

This clonotype ranks as medium-sized. This sequence joins TRBV27 and TRBJ1-2; D might be TRBD1 (5 bases). Between the trimmed V and J ends, which lost 3 bases and 4 bases, there was a span of 9 bases. From germline, CDR1 is MNHEY and CDR2 SMNVEV (reference sequence). The CDR3 loop spans 13 amino acids. The chain's CDR3 is CASSFRGGYGYTF. CDR3 DNA: TGTGCCAGCAGTTTTAGGGGAGGCTATGGCTACACCTTC.

This clonotype turned up a few times. The chain employs TRBV20-1 and TRBJ2-5; D unresolved. CDR1 DFQATT and CDR2 SNEGSKA come from the germline V gene (reference sequence). CDR3 length equals 11 residues. V was shortened by 5 bases and J by 2 bases, with 6 bases between the two germline ends. CDR3 residues: CSAHLQETQYF. The CDR3, as DNA: TGCAGTGCTCACCTTCAAGAGACCCAGTACTTC.